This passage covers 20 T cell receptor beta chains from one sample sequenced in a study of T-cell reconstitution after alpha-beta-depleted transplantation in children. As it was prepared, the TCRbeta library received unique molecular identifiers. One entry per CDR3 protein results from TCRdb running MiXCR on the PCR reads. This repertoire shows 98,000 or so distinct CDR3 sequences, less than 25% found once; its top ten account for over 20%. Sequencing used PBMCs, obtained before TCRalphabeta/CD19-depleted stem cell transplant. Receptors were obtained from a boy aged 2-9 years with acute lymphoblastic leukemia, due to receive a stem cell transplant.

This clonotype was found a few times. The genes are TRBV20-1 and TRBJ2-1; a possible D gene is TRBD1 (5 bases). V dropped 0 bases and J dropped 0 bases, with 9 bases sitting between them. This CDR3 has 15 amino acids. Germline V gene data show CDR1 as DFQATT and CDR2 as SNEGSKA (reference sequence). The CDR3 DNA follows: TGCAGTGCTAGAGATTACAGGAGCTCCTACAATGAGCAGTTCTTC. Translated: CSARDYRSSYNEQFF.

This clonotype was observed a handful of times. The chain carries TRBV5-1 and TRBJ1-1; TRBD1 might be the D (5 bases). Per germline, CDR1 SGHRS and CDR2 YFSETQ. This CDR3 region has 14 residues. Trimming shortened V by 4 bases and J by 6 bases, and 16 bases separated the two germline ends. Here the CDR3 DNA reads TGCGCCAGCAGCAGGGACGAGATGGGGGCTGAAGCTTTCTTT. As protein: CASSRDEMGAEAFF. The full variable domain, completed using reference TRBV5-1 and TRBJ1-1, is KAGVTQTPRYLIKTRGQQVTLSCSPISGHRSVSWYQQTPGQGLQFLFEYFSETQRNKGNFPGRFSGRQFSNSRSEMNVSTLELGDSALYLCASSRDEMGAEAFFGQGTRLTVV.

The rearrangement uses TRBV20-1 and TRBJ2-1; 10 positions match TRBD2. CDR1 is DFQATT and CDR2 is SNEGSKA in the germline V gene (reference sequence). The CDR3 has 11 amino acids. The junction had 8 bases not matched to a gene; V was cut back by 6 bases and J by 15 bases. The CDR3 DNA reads TGCAGTGCGGCTAGCGGGAGAGTTCGGTTCTTC. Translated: CSAASGRVRFF.

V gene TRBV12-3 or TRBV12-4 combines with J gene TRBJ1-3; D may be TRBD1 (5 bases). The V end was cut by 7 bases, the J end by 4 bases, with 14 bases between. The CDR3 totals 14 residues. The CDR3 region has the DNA TGTGCCAGCACCAGGGTACCCGCCGGAAACACCATATATTTT. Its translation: CASTRVPAGNTIYF.

For the CDR3, the DNA is TGTGCCAGCACCCCGCGGATAGCGGAGAGCACAGATACGCAGTATTTT. It yields the protein CASTPRIAESTDTQYF. V and J are TRBV7-9 and TRBJ2-3; D is possibly TRBD2 (6 bases). The CDR3 totals 16 residues. V lost 7 bases and J lost 0, with 17 bases in between. Germline V gene sequence: CDR1 SEHNR, CDR2 FQNEAQ (reference sequence). The whole variable domain, filled in from reference TRBV7-9 and TRBJ2-3, reads DTGVSQNPRHKITKRGQNVTFRCDPISEHNRLYWYRQTLGQGPEFLTYFQNEAQLEKSRLLSDRFSAERPKGSFSTLEIQRTEQGDSAMYLCASTPRIAESTDTQYFGPGTRLTVL.

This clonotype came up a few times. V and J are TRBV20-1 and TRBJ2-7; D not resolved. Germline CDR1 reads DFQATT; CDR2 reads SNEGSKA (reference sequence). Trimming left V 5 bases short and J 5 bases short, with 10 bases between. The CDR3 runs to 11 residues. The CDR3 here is CSAQSVHEQYF. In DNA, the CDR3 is TGCAGTGCTCAAAGCGTGCACGAGCAGTACTTC.

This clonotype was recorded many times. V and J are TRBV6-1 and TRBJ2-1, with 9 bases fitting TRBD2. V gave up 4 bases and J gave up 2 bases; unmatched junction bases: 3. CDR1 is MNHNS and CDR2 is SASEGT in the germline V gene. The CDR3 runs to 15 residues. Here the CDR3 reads CASSGGLAPYNEQFF. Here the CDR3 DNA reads TGTGCCAGCAGTGGAGGACTAGCGCCCTACAATGAGCAGTTCTTC.

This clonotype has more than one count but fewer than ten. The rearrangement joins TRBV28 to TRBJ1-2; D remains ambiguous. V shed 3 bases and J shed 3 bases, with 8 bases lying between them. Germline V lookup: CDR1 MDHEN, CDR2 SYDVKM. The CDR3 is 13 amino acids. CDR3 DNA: TGTGCCAGCAGTTTGAAGATTGACTATGGCTACACCTTC. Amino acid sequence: CASSLKIDYGYTF.

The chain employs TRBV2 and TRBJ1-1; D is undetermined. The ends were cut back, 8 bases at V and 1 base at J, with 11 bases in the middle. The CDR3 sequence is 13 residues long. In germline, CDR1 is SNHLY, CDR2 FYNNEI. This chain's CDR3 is CASEFLRNTEAFF. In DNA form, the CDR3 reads TGTGCCAGCGAGTTTTTAAGGAACACTGAAGCTTTCTTT.

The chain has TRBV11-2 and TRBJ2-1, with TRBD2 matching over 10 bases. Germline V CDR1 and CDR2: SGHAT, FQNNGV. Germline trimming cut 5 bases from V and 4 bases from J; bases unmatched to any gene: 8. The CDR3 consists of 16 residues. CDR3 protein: CASSQRTSGEYNEQFF. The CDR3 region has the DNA TGTGCCAGCAGCCAACGGACTAGCGGAGAATACAATGAGCAGTTCTTC.

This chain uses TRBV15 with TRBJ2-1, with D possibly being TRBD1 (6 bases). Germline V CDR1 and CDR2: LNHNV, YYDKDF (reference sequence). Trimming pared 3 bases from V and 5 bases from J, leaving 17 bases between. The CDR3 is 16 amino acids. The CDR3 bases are TGTGCCACCAGCAGGACGACAGGTGCCCCCCACAATGAGCAGTTCTTC. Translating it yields CATSRTTGAPHNEQFF. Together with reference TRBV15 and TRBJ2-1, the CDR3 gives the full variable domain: DAMVIQNPRYQVTQFGKPVTLSCSQTLNHNVMYWYQQKSSQAPKLLFHYYDKDFNNEADTPDNFQSRRPNTSFCFLDIRSPGLGDTAMYLCATSRTTGAPHNEQFFGPGTRLTVL.

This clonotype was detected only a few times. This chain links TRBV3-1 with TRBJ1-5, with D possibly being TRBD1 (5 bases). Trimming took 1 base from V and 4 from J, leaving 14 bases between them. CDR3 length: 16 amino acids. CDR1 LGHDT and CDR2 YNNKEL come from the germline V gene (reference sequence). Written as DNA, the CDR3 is TGTGCCAGCAGCCAAGGGACCTACGGGGGAAATCAGCCCCAGCATTTT. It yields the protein CASSQGTYGGNQPQHF.

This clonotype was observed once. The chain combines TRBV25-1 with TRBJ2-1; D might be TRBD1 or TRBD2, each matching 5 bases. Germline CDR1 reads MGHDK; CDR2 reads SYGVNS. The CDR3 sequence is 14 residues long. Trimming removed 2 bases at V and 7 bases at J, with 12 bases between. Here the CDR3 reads CASSEGPWGNEQFF. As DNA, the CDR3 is TGTGCCAGCAGTGAAGGGCCCTGGGGGAATGAGCAGTTCTTC. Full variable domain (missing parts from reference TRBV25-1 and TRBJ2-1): EADIYQTPRYLVIGTGKKITLECSQTMGHDKMYWYQQDPGMELHLIHYSYGVNSTEKGDLSSESTVSRIRTEHFPLTLESARPSHTSQYLCASSEGPWGNEQFFGPGTRLTVL.

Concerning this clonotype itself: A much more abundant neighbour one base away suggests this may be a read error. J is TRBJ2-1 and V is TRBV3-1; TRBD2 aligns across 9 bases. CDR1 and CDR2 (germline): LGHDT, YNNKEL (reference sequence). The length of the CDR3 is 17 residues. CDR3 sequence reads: CACSQETSGGARNEQFF. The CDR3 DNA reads TGTGCCTGCAGCCAAGAGACTAGCGGAGGGGCCAGGAATGAGCAGTTCTTC.

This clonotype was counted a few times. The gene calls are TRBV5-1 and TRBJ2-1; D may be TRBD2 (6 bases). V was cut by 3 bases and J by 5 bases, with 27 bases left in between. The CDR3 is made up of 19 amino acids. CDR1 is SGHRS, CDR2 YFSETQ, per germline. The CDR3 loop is CASSSWGSGGALGHNEQFF. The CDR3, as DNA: TGCGCCAGCAGCTCCTGGGGTAGCGGAGGGGCACTGGGCCACAATGAGCAGTTCTTC.

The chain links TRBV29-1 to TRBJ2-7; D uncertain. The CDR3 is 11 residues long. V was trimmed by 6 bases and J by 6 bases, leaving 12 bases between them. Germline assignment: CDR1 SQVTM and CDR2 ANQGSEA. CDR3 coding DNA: TGCAGCGTGGGAACATTGGTCGAGCAGTACTTC. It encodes CSVGTLVEQYF.

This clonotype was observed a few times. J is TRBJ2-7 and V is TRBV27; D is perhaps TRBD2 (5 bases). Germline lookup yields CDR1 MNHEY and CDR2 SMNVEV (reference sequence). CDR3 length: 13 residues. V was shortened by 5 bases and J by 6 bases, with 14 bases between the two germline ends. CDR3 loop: CASSTLQAGEQYF. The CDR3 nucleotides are TGTGCCAGCAGTACGCTCCAGGCGGGCGAGCAGTACTTC.

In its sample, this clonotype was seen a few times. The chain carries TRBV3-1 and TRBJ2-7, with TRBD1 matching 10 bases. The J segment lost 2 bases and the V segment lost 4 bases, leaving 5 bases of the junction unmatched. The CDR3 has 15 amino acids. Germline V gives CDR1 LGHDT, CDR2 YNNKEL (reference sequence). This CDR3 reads CASSRGQGGPYEQYF. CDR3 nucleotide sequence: TGTGCCAGCAGCCGTGGACAGGGGGGGCCCTACGAGCAGTACTTC.

The CDR3 sequence: CASSLGGVDEQFF. The CDR3 nucleotides read TGTGCCAGCAGTCTAGGGGGGGTGGATGAGCAGTTCTTC. This chain joins TRBV28 and TRBJ2-1, with a weak D call TRBD2 (7 bases). This CDR3 has 13 residues. Germline V gene sequence: CDR1 MDHEN, CDR2 SYDVKM. Trimming pared 5 bases from V and 8 bases from J, leaving 13 bases between. Looking up the rest from reference TRBV28 and TRBJ2-1 gives the full variable domain: DVKVTQSSRYLVKRTGEKVFLECVQDMDHENMFWYRQDPGLGLRLIYFSYDVKMKEKGDIPEGYSVSREKKERFSLILESASTNQTSMYLCASSLGGVDEQFFGPGTRLTVL.

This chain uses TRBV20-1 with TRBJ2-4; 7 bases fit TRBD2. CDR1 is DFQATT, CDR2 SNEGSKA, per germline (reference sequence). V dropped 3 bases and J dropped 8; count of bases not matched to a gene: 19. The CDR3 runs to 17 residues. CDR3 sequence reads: CSASFSYSSGVGDIQYF. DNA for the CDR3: TGCAGTGCTAGCTTCTCCTACTCTAGCGGAGTGGGGGACATTCAGTACTTC.